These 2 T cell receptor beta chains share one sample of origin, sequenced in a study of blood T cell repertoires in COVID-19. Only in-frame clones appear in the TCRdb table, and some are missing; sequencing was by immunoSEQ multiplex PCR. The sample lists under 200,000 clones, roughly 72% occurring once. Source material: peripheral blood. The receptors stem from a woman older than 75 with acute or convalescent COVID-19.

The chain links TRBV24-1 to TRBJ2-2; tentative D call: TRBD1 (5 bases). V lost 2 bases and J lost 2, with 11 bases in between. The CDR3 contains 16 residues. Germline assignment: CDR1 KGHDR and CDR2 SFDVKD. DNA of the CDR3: TGTGCCACCAGTGATTCCCAGGGTTTAAACACCGGGGAGCTGTTTTTT. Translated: CATSDSQGLNTGELFF.

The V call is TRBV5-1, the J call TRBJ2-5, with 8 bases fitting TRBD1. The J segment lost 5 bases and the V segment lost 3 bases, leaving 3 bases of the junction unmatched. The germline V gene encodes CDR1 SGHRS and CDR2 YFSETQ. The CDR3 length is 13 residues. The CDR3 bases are TGCGCCAGCAGCTCCAGGGGGCGGGAGACCCAGTACTTC. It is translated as CASSSRGRETQYF. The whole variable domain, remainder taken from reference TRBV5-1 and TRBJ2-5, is KAGVTQTPRYLIKTRGQQVTLSCSPISGHRSVSWYQQTPGQGLQFLFEYFSETQRNKGNFPGRFSGRQFSNSRSEMNVSTLELGDSALYLCASSSRGRETQYFGPGTRLLVL.